Listed below are T cell receptor beta chains from one sample, sequenced in a study of monozygotic twins with inflammatory bowel disease. TCRdb reprocessed the 5' RACE reads, with one entry per CDR3 protein and no DNA. The table for this sample gives about 160,000 distinct CDR3 sequences. The sample consisted of blood. The receptors were sampled from a human donor with ulcerative colitis or Crohn's disease, or a healthy co-twin of an affected twin (not recorded which). The CDR3 runs from the conserved cysteine through the conserved F or W. The size field is filled for only some rows; it gives once, few, many or a size class.

TRBV11-2	TRBJ2-4	.	CASSLRRNKNIQYF
TRBV20-1	TRBJ2-7	.	CSQGGRSSYEQYF
TRBV5-4	TRBJ1-2	.	CASSSTASYGYTF
TRBV7-3	TRBJ2-5	.	CASSRDRFQETQYF
TRBV29-1	TRBJ2-1	.	CSAWTVGLNEQFF
TRBV14	TRBJ2-3	.	CASSRSRADTQYF
TRBV21-1	TRBJ2-1	.	CASSKDPSGRSEIYNEQFF
TRBV10-3	TRBJ2-7	.	CAIRATSGSSYEQYF
TRBV4-2	TRBJ1-1	.	CASSQDSPRQAFF
TRBV7-8	TRBJ2-5	.	CASSLVETQYF
TRBV14	TRBJ2-2	.	CASSPLTGPNTGELFF
TRBV19	TRBJ2-1	.	CASSIGAGFTNEQFF
TRBV28	TRBJ1-5	.	CASTRGGQPQHF
TRBV27	TRBJ2-7	.	CASSPYGTGMGEQYF
TRBV10-3	TRBJ2-1	.	CAIGTSGRAESSYNEQFF
TRBV29-1	TRBJ2-1	.	CSVDLAGVVNEQFF
TRBV5-1	TRBJ2-1	.	CASSSGLAGATEQFF
TRBV24-1	TRBJ1-5	.	CATWTGFSNQPQHF
TRBV7-9	TRBJ1-1	.	CASSRAQGELIAFF
TRBV30	TRBJ1-5	.	CAWTRDLNQPQHF
TRBV5-5	TRBJ1-2	.	CASTSRTTDTYGYTF
TRBV11-3	TRBJ2-1	.	CASSFGRLAGGKEQFF
TRBV19	TRBJ1-5	.	CASTPPLRLGQPQHF
TRBV12-5	TRBJ1-2	.	CASGYVGAGGYTF
TRBV19	TRBJ2-7	.	CASSIGGRPAEQYF
TRBV29-1	TRBJ2-7	.	CSVTAGGNGEQYF
TRBV7-2	TRBJ2-1	.	CASSYGSGNSVEQFF
TRBV5-4	TRBJ1-1	.	CASSSPGQSREAFF
TRBV18	TRBJ1-2	.	CASSTDRASGYGYTF
TRBV29-1	TRBJ1-5	.	CSVPLGWGSHNQPQHF
TRBV10-3	TRBJ1-3	.	CATQLDRGASGNTIYF
TRBV2	TRBJ2-5	.	CASYDTGTGGETQYF
TRBV6-2/TRBV6-3	TRBJ1-5	.	CASRGTTNDYSNQPQHF
TRBV12-3/TRBV12-4	TRBJ1-2	.	CASSRGRQGNNYGYTF
TRBV6-1	TRBJ2-2	.	CASSLGSTSPGELFF
TRBV7-2	TRBJ1-1	.	CASSPRGQQNTEAFF
TRBV2	TRBJ1-5	.	CASNGQSNQPQHF
TRBV5-1	TRBJ1-1	.	CASSPGNTEAFF
TRBV6-2/TRBV6-3	TRBJ2-7	.	CASSPTAQGLGYEQYF
TRBV29-1	TRBJ2-1	.	CSVESLASKYNEQFF
TRBV15	TRBJ1-5	.	CATSRDFAEDQPQHF
TRBV27	TRBJ2-3	.	CASSFQREGPGSQYF
TRBV20-1	TRBJ2-3	.	CSLHTSSTGDTQYF
TRBV5-1	TRBJ2-1	.	CASSPGTIKNEQFF
TRBV3-1	TRBJ1-1	.	CASSRSTGTGGLANTEAFF
TRBV4-1	TRBJ2-3	.	CASSQEGGVGRTTDTQYF
TRBV7-9	TRBJ2-5	.	CASSFLRQVYQETQYF
TRBV4-2	TRBJ2-7	.	CASSQVASGTPYEQYF
TRBV5-5	TRBJ2-1	.	CASSFTGNEQFF
TRBV5-1	TRBJ2-7	.	CASSFDPPGEGYEQYF
TRBV28	TRBJ1-1	.	CASSPPGQFMNTEAFF
TRBV10-3	TRBJ2-3	.	CAISESGRTDTQYF
TRBV5-6	TRBJ2-7	.	CASTDLMLTSYEQYF
TRBV5-5	TRBJ2-1	medium-sized	CASSPHYWAPEQFF
TRBV29-1	TRBJ1-2	.	CSVGLVVAGYTF
TRBV5-4	TRBJ2-1	.	CASSALRTSGNYNEQFF
TRBV7-3	TRBJ2-1	.	CASSSLADNEQFF
TRBV12-3/TRBV12-4	TRBJ2-3	.	CASSPTPVPSTDTQYF
TRBV11-3	TRBJ2-1	.	CASSLRTDYNEQFF